These 4 T cell receptor beta chains were sequenced from one sample in a study of CD8 T cells in Susac syndrome. Random hexamers were used to reverse transcribe roughly 0.45 to 1 ug of RNA. TCRdb called the immunoSEQ multiplex PCR reads again in MiXCR, with one record for every CDR3 protein. Among roughly 200,000 distinct CDR3 sequences, 94% were seen once, and the ten largest hold roughly 0.12%. Sample: CD4+ T cells from PBMCs. All receptors derive from a human donor with Susac syndrome.

The chain combines TRBV6-5 with TRBJ1-1; D is unclear. Germline CDR1 is MNHEY and CDR2 is SVGAGI. The germline V and J ends were trimmed by 7 bases and 0 bases, with 9 bases remaining between them. The CDR3 covers 13 residues. CDR3 protein: CASTSSLNTEAFF. The CDR3 coding sequence is TGTGCCAGCACCTCCAGCCTGAACACTGAAGCTTTCTTT.

Only a few counts were recorded for this clonotype. CDR3 region: CAWTRVNYGYTF. CDR3 DNA sequence: TGTGCCTGGACTAGGGTTAACTATGGCTACACCTTC. The genes are TRBV30 and TRBJ1-2; no firm D call. The CDR3 loop spans 12 amino acids. Germline CDR1 is GTSNPN and CDR2 is SVGIG (reference sequence). The V end was cut by 4 bases, the J end by 1 base, with 7 bases between. Looking up the rest from reference TRBV30 and TRBJ1-2 gives the full variable domain: SQTIHQWPATLVQPVGSPLSLECTVEGTSNPNLYWYRQAAGRGLQLLFYSVGIGQISSEVPQNLSASRPQDRQFILSSKKLLLSDSGFYLCAWTRVNYGYTFGSGTRLTVV.

V gene TRBV9 combines with J gene TRBJ2-6; 8 nucleotides agree with TRBD1. The J segment lost 4 bases and the V segment lost 0 bases, leaving 9 bases of the junction unmatched. Per germline, CDR1 SGDLS and CDR2 YYNGEE. The CDR3 is 18 amino acids. CDR3 bases: TGTGCCAGCAGCGTAGGACAGGGGCTAATGGCGGGGGCCAACGTCCTGACTTTC. This encodes CASSVGQGLMAGANVLTF. Full variable domain (outside the CDR3, taken from reference TRBV9 and TRBJ2-6): DSGVTQTPKHLITATGQRVTLRCSPRSGDLSVYWYQQSLDQGLQFLIQYYNGEERAKGNILERFSAQQFPDLHSELNLSSLELGDSALYFCASSVGQGLMAGANVLTFGAGSRLTVL.

The chain links TRBV2 to TRBJ2-1; 7 nucleotides agree with TRBD1. Germline V lookup: CDR1 SNHLY, CDR2 FYNNEI. Losses at the gene ends were 2 bases for V and 2 bases for J; bases not matched to a gene: 3. This CDR3 contains 15 residues. The DNA of the CDR3 is TGTGCCAGCAGTGAACAGGGACAGCCCTACAATGAGCAGTTCTTC. This translates into CASSEQGQPYNEQFF.